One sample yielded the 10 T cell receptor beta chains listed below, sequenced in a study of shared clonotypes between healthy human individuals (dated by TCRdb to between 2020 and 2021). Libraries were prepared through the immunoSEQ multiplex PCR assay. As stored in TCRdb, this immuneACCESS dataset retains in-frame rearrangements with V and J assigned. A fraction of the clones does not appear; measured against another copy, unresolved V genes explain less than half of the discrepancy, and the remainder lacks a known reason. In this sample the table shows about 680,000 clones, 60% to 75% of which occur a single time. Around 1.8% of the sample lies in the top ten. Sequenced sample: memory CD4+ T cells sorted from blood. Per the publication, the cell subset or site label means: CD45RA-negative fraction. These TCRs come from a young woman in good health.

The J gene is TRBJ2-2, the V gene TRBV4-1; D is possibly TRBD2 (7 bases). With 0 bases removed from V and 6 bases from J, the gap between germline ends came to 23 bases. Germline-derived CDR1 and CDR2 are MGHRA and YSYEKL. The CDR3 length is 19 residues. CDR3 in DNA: TGCGCCAGCAGCCAAGATTTGGGCGGGAGAGTGGGGGCCGCCGGGGAGCTGTTTTTT. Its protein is CASSQDLGGRVGAAGELFF.

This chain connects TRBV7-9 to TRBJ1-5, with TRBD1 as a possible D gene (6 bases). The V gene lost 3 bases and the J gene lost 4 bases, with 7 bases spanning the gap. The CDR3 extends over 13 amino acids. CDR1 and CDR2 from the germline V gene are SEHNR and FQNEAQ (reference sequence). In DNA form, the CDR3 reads TGTGCCAGCAGCTTCCAGGGGAATCAGCCCCAGCATTTT. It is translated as CASSFQGNQPQHF.

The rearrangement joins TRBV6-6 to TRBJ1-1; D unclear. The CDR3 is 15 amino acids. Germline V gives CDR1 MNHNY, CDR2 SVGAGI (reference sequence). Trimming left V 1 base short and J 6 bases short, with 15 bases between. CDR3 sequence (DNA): TGTGCCAGCAGTTACTTCCGGACGTTCAGCCCTGAAGCTTTCTTT. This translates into CASSYFRTFSPEAFF.

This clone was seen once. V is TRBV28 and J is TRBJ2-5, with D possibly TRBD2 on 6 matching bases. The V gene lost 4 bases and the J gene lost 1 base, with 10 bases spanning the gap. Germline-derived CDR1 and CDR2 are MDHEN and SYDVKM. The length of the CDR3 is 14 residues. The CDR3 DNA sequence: TGTGCCAGCAGTTCCAGGGACTTCCAAGAGACCCAGTACTTC. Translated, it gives CASSSRDFQETQYF.

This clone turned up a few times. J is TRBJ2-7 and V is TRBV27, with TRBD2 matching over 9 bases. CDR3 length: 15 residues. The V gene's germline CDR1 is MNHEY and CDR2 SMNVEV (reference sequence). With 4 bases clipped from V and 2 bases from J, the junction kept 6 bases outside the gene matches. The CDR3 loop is CASSWLTSGPYEQYF. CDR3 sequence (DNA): TGTGCCAGCAGTTGGCTGACTAGCGGACCCTACGAGCAGTACTTC.

The CDR3 DNA reads TGTGCCAGCAGTTACAGACAGGGTCTGGAGCAGCCCCAGCATTTT. This codes for CASSYRQGLEQPQHF. The genes are TRBV6-5 and TRBJ1-5; 7 bases are shared with TRBD1. From germline, CDR1 is MNHEY and CDR2 SVGAGI. CDR3 length: 15 amino acids. The V segment lost 2 bases and the J segment 7 bases; nucleotides outside the gene matches: 8.

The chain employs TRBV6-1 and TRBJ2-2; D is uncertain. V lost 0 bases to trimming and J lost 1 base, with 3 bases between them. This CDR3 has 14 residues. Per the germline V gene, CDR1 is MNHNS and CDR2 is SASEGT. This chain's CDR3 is CASSEAENTGELFF. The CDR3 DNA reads TGTGCCAGCAGTGAAGCCGAGAACACCGGGGAGCTGTTTTTT.

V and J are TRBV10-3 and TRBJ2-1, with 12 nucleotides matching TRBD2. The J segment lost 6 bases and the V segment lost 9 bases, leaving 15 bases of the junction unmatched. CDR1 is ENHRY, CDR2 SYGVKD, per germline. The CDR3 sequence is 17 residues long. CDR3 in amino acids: CAMLLRRLAGESNEQFF. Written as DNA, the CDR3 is TGTGCCATGCTTCTCAGGAGACTAGCGGGAGAAAGCAATGAGCAGTTCTTC.

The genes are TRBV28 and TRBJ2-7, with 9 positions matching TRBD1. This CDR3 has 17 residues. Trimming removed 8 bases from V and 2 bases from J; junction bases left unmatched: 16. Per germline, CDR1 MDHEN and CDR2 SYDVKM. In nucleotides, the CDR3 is TGTGCCAGCTCGCCGAATACCGGGACAGGGATTCCCTACGAGCAGTACTTC. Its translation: CASSPNTGTGIPYEQYF.

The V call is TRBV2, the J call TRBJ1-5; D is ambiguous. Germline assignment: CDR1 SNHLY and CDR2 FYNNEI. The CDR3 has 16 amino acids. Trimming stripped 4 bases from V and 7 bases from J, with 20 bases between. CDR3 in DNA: TGTGCCAGCAGTGCCCTCGACGCAACGAGCCGGCAGCCCCAGCATTTT. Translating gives CASSALDATSRQPQHF.